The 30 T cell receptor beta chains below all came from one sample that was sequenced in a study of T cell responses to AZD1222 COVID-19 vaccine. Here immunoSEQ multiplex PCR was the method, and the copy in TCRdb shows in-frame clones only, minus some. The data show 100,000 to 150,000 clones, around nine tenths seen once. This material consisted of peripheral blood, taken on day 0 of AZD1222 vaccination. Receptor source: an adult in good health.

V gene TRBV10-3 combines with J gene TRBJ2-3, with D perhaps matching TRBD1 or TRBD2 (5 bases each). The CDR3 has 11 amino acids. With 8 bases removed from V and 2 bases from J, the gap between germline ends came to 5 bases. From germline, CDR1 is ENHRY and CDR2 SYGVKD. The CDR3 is CAIGTTDTQYF. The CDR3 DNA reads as TGTGCCATCGGGACCACAGATACGCAGTATTTT.

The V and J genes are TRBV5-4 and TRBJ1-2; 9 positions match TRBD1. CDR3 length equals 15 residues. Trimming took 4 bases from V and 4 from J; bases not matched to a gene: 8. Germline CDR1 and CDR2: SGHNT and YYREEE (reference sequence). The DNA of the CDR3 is TGTGCCAGCAGCCGGGGACAGGGAGGGAGCTATGGCTACACCTTC. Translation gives CASSRGQGGSYGYTF.

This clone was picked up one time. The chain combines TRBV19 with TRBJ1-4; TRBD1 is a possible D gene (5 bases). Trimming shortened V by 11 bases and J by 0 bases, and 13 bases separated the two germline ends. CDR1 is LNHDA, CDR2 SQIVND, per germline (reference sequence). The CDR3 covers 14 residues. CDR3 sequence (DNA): TGTGCCGCAAGGGGAGAGTCAACTAATGAAAAACTGTTTTTT. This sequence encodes CAARGESTNEKLFF.

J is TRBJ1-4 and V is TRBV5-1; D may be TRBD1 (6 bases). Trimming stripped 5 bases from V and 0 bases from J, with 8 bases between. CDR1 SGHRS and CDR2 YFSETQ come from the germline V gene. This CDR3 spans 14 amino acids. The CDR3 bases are TGCGCCAGCAGAGGACAGTCAACTAATGAAAAACTGTTTTTT. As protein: CASRGQSTNEKLFF.

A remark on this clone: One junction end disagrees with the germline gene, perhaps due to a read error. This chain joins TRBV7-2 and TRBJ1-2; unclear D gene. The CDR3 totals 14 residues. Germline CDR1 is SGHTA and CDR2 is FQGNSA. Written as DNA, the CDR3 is TGTGCCAGCAGCCCGGAGGGCGATAACTATGGCCACACCTTC. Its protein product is CASSPEGDNYGHTF.

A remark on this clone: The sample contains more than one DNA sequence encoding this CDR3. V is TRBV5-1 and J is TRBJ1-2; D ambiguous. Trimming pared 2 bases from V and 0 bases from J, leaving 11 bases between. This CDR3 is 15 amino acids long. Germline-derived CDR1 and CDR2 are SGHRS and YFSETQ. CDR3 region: CASSLGTLPNYGYTF. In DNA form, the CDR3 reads TGCGCCAGCAGCTTAGGTACGCTCCCTAACTATGGCTACACCTTC.

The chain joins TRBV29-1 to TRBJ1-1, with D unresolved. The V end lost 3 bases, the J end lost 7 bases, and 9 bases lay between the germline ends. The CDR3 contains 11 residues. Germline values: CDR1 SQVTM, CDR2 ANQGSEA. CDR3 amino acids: CSVETFGEAFF. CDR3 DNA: TGCAGCGTTGAGACCTTTGGTGAAGCTTTCTTT.

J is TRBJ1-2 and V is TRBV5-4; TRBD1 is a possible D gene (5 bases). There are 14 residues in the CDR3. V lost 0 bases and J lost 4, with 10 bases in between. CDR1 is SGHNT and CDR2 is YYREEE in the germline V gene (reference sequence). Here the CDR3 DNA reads TGTGCCAGCAGCTTGGAGAGGGGATTCTATGGCTACACCTTC. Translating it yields CASSLERGFYGYTF.

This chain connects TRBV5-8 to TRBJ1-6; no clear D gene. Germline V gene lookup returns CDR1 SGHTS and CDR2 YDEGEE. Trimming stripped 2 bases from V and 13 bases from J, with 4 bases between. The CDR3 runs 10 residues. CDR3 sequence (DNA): TGTGCCAGCAGCTTTGGGCCCCTCCACTTT. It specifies CASSFGPLHF.

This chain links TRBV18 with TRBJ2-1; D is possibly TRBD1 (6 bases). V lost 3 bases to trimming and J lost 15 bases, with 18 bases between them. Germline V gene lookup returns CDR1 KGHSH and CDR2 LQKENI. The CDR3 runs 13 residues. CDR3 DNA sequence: TGTGCCAGCTCACCCGGACAGCCCCATGTGGCGTTCTTC. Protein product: CASSPGQPHVAFF.

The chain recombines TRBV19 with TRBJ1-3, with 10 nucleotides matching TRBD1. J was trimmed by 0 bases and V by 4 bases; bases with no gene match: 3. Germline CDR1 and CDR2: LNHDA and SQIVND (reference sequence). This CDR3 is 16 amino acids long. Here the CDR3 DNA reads TGTGCCAGTAGTACCTGGACAGGGGGCTCTGGAAACACCATATATTTT. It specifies CASSTWTGGSGNTIYF. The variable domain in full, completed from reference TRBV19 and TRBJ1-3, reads DGGITQSPKYLFRKEGQNVTLSCEQNLNHDAMYWYRQDPGQGLRLIYYSQIVNDFQKGDIAEGYSVSREKKESFPLTVTSAQKNPTAFYLCASSTWTGGSGNTIYFGEGSWLTVV.

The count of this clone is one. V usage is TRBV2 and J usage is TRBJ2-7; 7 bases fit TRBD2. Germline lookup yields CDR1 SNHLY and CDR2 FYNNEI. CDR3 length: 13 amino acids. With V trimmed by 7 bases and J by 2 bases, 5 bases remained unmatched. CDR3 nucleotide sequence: TGTGCCAGCATGGCTAGCGGAGCCTACGAGCAGTACTTC. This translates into CASMASGAYEQYF. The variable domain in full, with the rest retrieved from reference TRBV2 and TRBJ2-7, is EPEVTQTPSHQVTQMGQEVILRCVPISNHLYFYWYRQILGQKVEFLVSFYNNEISEKSEIFDDQFSVERPDGSNFTLKIRSTKLEDSAMYFCASMASGAYEQYFGPGTRLTVT.

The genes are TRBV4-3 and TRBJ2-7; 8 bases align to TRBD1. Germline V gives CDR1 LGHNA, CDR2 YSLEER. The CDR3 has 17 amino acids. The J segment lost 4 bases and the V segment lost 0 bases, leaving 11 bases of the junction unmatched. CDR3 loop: CASSQEVSGDRGYEQYF. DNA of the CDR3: TGCGCCAGCAGCCAAGAGGTTTCCGGAGACAGGGGTTACGAGCAGTACTTC.

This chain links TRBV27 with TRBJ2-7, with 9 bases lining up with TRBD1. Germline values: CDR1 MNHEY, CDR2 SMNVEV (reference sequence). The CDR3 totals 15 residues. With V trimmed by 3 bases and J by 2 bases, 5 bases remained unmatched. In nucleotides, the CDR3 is TGTGCCAGCAGTTTCGAGGGACAGGGTCCCTACGAGCAGTACTTC. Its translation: CASSFEGQGPYEQYF.

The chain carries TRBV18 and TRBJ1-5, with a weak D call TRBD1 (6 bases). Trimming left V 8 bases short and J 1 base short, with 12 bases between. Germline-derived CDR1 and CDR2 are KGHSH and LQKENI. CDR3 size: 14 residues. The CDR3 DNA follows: TGTGCCAGCGCAACGACAGGAAGCAATCAGCCCCAGCATTTT. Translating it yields CASATTGSNQPQHF.

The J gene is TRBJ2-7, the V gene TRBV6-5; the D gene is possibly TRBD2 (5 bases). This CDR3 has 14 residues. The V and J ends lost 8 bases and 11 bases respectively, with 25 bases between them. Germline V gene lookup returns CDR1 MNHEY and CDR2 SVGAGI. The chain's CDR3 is CASASPGTRSLEYF. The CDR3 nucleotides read TGTGCCAGCGCCTCACCGGGAACCCGAAGCCTTGAGTACTTC.

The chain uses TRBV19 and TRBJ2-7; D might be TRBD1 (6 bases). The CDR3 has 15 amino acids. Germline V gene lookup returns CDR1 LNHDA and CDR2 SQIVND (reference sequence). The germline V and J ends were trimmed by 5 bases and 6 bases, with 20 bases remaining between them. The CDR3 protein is CASSLNRAHLGEQYF. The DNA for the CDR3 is TGTGCCAGTAGTCTAAACAGGGCTCACCTCGGCGAGCAGTACTTC.

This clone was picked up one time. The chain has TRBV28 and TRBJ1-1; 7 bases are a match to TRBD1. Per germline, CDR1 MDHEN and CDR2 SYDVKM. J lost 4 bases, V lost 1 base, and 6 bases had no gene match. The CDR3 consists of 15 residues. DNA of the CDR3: TGTGCCAGCAGTTTATACAGGGGAACTGTCACTGAAGCTTTCTTT. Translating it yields CASSLYRGTVTEAFF.

This CDR3 reads CATSGGRAAYNEQFF. CDR3 in DNA: TGTGCCACCAGTGGAGGTAGGGCCGCCTACAATGAGCAGTTCTTC. The chain is built from TRBV24-1 and TRBJ2-1, with unresolved D. V was clipped by 5 bases and J by 2 bases, with 12 bases between them. CDR3 length: 15 amino acids. Germline V gene lookup returns CDR1 KGHDR and CDR2 SFDVKD.

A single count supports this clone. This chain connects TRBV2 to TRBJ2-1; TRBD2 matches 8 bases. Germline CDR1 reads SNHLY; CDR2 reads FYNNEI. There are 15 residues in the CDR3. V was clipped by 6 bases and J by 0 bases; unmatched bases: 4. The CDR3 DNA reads TGTGCCAGCAGGACCCTAGCGGGCTCCTACAATGAGCAGTTCTTC. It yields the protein CASRTLAGSYNEQFF.

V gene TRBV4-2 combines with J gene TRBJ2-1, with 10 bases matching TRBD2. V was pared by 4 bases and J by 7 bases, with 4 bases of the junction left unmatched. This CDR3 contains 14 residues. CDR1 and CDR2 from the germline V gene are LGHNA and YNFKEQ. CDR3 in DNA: TGTGCCAGCAGCCCAGCGGGAGGGCCTAATGAGCAGTTCTTC. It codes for CASSPAGGPNEQFF.

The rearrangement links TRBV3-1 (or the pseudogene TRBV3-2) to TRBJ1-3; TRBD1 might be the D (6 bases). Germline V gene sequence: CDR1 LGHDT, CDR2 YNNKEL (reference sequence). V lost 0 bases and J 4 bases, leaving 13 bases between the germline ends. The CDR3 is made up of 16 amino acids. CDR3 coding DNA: TGTGCCAGCAGCCAAGATCAGGGGAGATACGGAAACACCATATATTTT. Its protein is CASSQDQGRYGNTIYF.

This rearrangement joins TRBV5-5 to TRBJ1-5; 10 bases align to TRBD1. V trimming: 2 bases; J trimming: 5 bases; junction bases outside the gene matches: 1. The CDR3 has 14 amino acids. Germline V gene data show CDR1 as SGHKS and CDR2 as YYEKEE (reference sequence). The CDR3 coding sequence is TGTGCCAGCAGCTTTGGACAGGGGGATCAGCCCCAGCATTTT. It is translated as CASSFGQGDQPQHF.

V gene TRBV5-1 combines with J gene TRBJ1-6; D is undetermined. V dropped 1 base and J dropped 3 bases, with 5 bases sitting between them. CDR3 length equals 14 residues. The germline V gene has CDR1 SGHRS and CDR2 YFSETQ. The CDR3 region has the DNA TGCGCCAGCAGCTTGACCTACTATAATTCACCCCTCCACTTT. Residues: CASSLTYYNSPLHF.

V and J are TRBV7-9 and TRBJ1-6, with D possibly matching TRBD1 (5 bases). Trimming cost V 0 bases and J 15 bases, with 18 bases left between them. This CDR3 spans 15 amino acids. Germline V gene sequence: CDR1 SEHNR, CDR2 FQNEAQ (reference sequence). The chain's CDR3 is CASSLAAQGRGLLHF. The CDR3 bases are TGTGCCAGCAGCTTAGCGGCTCAGGGTAGGGGTCTCCTCCACTTT.

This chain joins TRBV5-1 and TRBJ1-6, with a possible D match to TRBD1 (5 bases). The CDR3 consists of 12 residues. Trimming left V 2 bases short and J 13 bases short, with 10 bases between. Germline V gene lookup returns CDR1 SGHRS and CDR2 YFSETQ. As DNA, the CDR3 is TGCGCCAGCAGCTTTCAGGGAGGCCCCCTCCACTTT. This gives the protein CASSFQGGPLHF.

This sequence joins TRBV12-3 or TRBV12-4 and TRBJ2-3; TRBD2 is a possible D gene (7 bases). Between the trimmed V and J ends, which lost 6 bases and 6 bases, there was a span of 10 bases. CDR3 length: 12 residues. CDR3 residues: CASRRGGDTQYF. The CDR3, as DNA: TGTGCCAGCAGGAGGGGGGGGGATACGCAGTATTTT.

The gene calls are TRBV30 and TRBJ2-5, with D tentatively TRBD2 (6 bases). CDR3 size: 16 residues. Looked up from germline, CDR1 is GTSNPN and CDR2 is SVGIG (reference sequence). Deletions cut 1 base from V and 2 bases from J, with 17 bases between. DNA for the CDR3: TGTGCCTGGAGTGGGGGGGATGCAAATCTACAAGAGACCCAGTACTTC. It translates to CAWSGGDANLQETQYF.

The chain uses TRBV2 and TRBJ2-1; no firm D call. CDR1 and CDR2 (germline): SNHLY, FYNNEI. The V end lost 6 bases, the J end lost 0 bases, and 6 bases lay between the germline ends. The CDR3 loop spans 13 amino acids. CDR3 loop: CASSTSSYNEQFF. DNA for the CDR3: TGTGCCAGCAGCACGAGCTCCTACAATGAGCAGTTCTTC.

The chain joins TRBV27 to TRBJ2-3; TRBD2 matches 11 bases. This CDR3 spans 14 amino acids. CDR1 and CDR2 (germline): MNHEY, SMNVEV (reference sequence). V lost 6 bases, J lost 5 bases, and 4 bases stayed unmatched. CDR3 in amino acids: CASRGLAVGDTQYF. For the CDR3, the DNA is TGTGCCAGCAGGGGACTAGCGGTGGGAGATACGCAGTATTTT.